This T cell receptor (beta chain) was recovered during a study of T cell responses to AZD1222 COVID-19 vaccine. Study-wide points: White British donors predominated, females outnumbered males, and clonal diversity was possibly underestimated. Across spike, vaccine-associated CD4 TCRs were found, dominant at 160-218 and 743-854. At baseline, just a handful of AZD1222 recipients tested seropositive.

This clone came up a few times. What it binds is not known. The CDR3 sequence is 15 residues long. Germline V gene lookup returns CDR1 SNHLY and CDR2 FYNNEI. Trimming removed 5 bases from V and 0 bases from J, with 11 bases in between. The assay was immunoSEQ multiplex PCR, and TCRdb's table has in-frame clones only and misses some. The table records 130,000 or so clones, approximately 82% of them present only once. This chain uses TRBV2 with TRBJ1-5, with D possibly TRBD1 on 5 matching bases. The starting material was peripheral blood, obtained 28 days after the second AZD1222 dose. The clonotype comes from an adult who received the AZD1222 COVID-19 vaccine. The CDR3, as DNA: TGTGCCAGCAGTCCACAGGCTAATAGCAATCAGCCCCAGCATTTT. It specifies CASSPQANSNQPQHF.